This record looks at one T cell receptor (beta chain) sequence and its context. This sample was taken from a study of CXCR3-negative and CXCR3-positive naive CD8 T cells. Germline CDR1 is SQVTM and CDR2 is ANQGSEA. The CDR3 contains 15 residues. Carrying UMI labels, the TRB cDNA libraries were prepared through 5' RACE. TCRdb re-called the 5' RACE reads and catalogs CDR3 proteins one per entry, DNA excluded. The specimen's table records tens of thousands of distinct CDR3 sequences. The receptor comes from a human donor in good health. Some clones in this sample may be carry-over from other donors' samples. Sequencing input: naive CXCR3- CD8+ T cells from blood. Documented subset: CD45RO-CCR7+CD27+CD95- naive CD8+ T cells lacking CXCR3 (TNR3-). This sequence joins TRBV29-1 and TRBJ1-1. CDR3 sequence reads: CSVEVAIQEKTEAFF.